Reported below is one T cell receptor beta chain. The sample is drawn from a study of cytomegalovirus exposure and HLA in healthy donors. PCR used 60 Vbeta primers and 13 Jbeta primers. Using immunoSEQ multiplex PCR, the repertoire was profiled, and TCRdb retains in-frame clones only, with some absent. The data show 98,000 or so clones, with about 74% seen just once and around 17% held by the top ten. The CDR3 runs to 16 residues. Germline V gene lookup returns CDR1 MNHEY and CDR2 SMNVEV (reference sequence). V shed 0 bases and J shed 5 bases, with 16 bases lying between them. The sample was PBMCs. This clonotype was sampled from a man aged 60 to 69 in good health and CMV-seropositive. The rearrangement uses TRBV27 and TRBJ2-5; perhaps TRBD2 as D (5 bases). CDR3 nucleotides: TGTGCCAGCAGTTTATCTATCGGGGTAGCCAGGGAGACCCAGTACTTC. Amino acid sequence: CASSLSIGVARETQYF.